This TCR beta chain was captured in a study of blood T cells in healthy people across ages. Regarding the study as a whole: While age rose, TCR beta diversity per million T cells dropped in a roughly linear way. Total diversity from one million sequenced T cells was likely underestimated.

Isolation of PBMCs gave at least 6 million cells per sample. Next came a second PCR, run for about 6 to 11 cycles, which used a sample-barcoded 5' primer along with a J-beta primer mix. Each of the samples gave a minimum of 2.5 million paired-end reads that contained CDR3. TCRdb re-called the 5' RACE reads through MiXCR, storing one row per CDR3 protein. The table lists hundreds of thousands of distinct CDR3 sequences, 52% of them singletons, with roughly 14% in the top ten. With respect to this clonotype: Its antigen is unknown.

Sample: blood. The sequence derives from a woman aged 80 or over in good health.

CDR3 sequence: CSAGGLIQETQYF. The CDR3 DNA follows: TGCAGCGCAGGGGGTTTAATTCAAGAGACCCAGTACTTC. The V call is TRBV29-1, the J call TRBJ2-5, with TRBD1 matching 7 bases. This CDR3 spans 13 amino acids. The V segment lost 7 bases and the J segment 2 bases; nucleotides outside the gene matches: 7. Germline values: CDR1 SQVTM, CDR2 ANQGSEA.